The present TCR beta chain was sequenced within a study of CD8 T cells in ankylosing spondylitis (TCRdb year 2017). Regarding the study in general: The study profiled T cell receptor beta repertoires in healthy donors and ankylosing spondylitis patients to find disease-linked TCR variants. The full study cohort comprised roughly 24 ankylosing spondylitis patients and some 110 healthy donors. Peripheral blood was sampled, and synovial fluid was also collected from ankylosing spondylitis patients.

The junction carries 6 bases between V and J, which are trimmed by 0 bases and 0 bases respectively. The CDR3 has 16 amino acids, counting the end cysteine and phenylalanine. CDR3 DNA only is kept here, 48 bases in frame from base 1. Based on the germline V gene, the CDR1 and CDR2 sequences are SGHTA and FQGTGA. This clonotype was seen only a few times. Its binding antigen is unknown. Base qualities are not recorded, but no much larger clone differs from it by a single base. Results and caveats for the whole study, not just this receptor: Some motif variants had previously been reported in the synovial fluid and blood of reactive arthritis patients, which suggests shared mechanisms of disease initiation. The disease-linked clones had a CD8+ phenotype and were found at relatively low frequencies in peripheral blood. The disease-linked clones were reported as significantly enriched in matched synovial fluid samples from ankylosing spondylitis patients. A TCR beta motif made up of roughly eight highly homologous amino acid variants appeared to be characteristic of blood from ankylosing spondylitis patients.

TCRdb names Illumina HiSeq 2500 as the instrument used. TCR beta libraries were prepared by quantitative 5'-RACE with molecular barcodes. As for the authors' bioinformatics: To identify disease-linked TCR variants, a new computational method was used, one built on a probabilistic model of VDJ rearrangement. TCRdb itself trimmed the public reads at Q25 with fastp, ran MiXCR and retained productive beta chains. Rows with one shared CDR3 protein collapse into an entry with the most common genes and DNA. V and J calls and clone size were set by TCRdb, not the authors. Present in this sample are 250,000 to 300,000 distinct CDR3 sequences, over 15% of which were seen just once. Jointly, the top ten make up approximately 33% of the sample.

Recombination joined TRBV7-3 with TRBJ2-6; a tentative D call is TRBD2 (5 bases match). This clonotype was obtained from a male donor with ankylosing spondylitis or in good health (not recorded which). The specimen was blood, either unsorted or a sorted T cell fraction (not recorded which). The CDR3 in this case is CASSLTGASGANVLTF. The DNA sequence is TGTGCCAGCAGCTTAACGGGAGCCTCTGGGGCCAACGTCCTGACTTTC.